One T cell receptor beta chain is described in this entry. Antigen unknown. This specimen comes from a study of CD8+ T cells in alopecia areata. Isolated RNA was reverse transcribed into cDNA used as the sequencing template. Here immunoSEQ multiplex PCR was the method, and the copy in TCRdb shows in-frame clones only, minus some. The sample gives 150,000 to 190,000 clones, less than 65% of which show up once; roughly 19% is in the top ten. Per germline, CDR1 KGHSH and CDR2 LQKENI. CDR3 length: 13 amino acids. Trimming left V 3 bases short and J 0 bases short, with 3 bases between. CD4+ and CD8+ T cells were sorted from PBMCs stained for CD3, CD4 and CD8. Study-wide results and limits: Higher clonality and more expanded CD8+ clones appeared in lesional than normal scalp.

The receptor comes from a human donor with alopecia areata. The chain uses TRBV18 and TRBJ2-1; D is undetermined. The sample consisted of CD8+ T cells sorted from blood, taken at week 0. This CDR3 is CASSPGSYNEQFF. The CDR3 DNA sequence: TGTGCCAGCTCACCGGGCTCCTACAATGAGCAGTTCTTC.